This T cell receptor beta chain stems from a study of early T cells in non-severe SARS-CoV-2 infection (dated by TCRdb to about 2021). Broadly, across the study: Because TCR sequencing was done on bulk RNA from unsorted whole blood, the alpha and beta chains could not be paired. Study-wide findings and limitations: VDJdb matching was skewed toward anti-spike CD8 responses, so virus-specific expansions were likely underestimated and private and CD4 specificities were missed.

The method was 5' RACE. TCRdb names NextSeq 500 as the instrument used. To correct for sequencing error and PCR bias, the TCR library protocol tagged individual cDNA molecules with unique molecular identifiers. Sequencing covered both TCR alpha and beta chains, and within each sample the abundances of alpha and beta sequences were tightly co-correlated. In the original analysis: V gene, J gene and CDR3 annotation of TCR sequences was performed with Decombinator V4. TCRs were defined as expanded if a significant change between any two time points was detected under a Poisson model with p below 0.0001. TCR abundances were normalised to the total number of TCRs sequenced in each sample and reported as counts per million. TRAV1-2 paired with TRAJ12, TRAJ20 or TRAJ33 defined MAIT TCRs, while TRAV10 paired with TRAJ18 defined iNKT TCRs. VDJdb, accessed 1 November 2021, was searched for CMV, EBV and SARS-CoV-2 annotated TCRs, excluding TCRs annotated for multiple antigens. TCRdb's own reprocessing of the public reads used fastp at Q25 and MiXCR and kept productive beta chains. For every CDR3 protein sequence, its rows merge into one entry that carries the most common genes and DNA. The V and J calls reflect TCRdb's pipeline rather than the authors' work. The sample has about 29,000 distinct CDR3 sequences on record, roughly 5.4% of them singletons. The ten largest clones capture 4.5% of the sample.

CDR1 ENHRY and CDR2 SYGVKD are derived from the germline V gene. The CDR3 runs 12 residues from the cysteine to the phenylalanine. Only the CDR3 portion is preserved as DNA: 36 bases, with reading frame beginning at the first base. V gives up 2 bases and J gives up 5 bases, and the segment between their germline ends measures 6 bases. This was a case-control study nested in a cohort of healthcare workers in London, UK, who had nasopharyngeal swab PCR tests and blood samples taken every week. Healthcare workers were recruited during the week of the UK lockdown, between 23 and 31 March 2020, and followed weekly for up to 16 weeks. This clonotype appeared many times. The specificity of this receptor is unknown. No base quality values were provided; no much bigger clone lies one nucleotide off.

Sequencing was done on a sample of whole blood. This receptor chain uses TRBV10-3 and TRBJ2-5; the D gene is unclear. This sequence originates from an adult who was a healthcare worker with PCR-confirmed SARS-CoV-2 infection or an uninfected control (not recorded which). The CDR3 amino acid sequence is: CAISEMEETQYF. The DNA sequence follows: TGTGCCATCAGTGAGATGGAGGAGACCCAGTACTTC.